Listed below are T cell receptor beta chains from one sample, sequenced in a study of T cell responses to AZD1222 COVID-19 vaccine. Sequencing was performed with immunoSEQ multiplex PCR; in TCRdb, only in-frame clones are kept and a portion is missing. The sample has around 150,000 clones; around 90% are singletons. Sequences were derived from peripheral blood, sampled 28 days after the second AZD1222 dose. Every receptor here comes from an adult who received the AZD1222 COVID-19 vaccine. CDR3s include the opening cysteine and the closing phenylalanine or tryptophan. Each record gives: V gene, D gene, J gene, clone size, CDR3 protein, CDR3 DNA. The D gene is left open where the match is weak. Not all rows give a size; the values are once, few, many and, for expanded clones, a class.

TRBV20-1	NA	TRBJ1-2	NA	CSASGNYGYTF	TGCAGTGCTAGTGGAAACTATGGCTACACCTTC
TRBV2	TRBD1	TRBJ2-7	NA	CASSPRQGAAYEQYF	TGTGCCAGCAGCCCCCGACAGGGGGCGGCCTACGAGCAGTACTTC
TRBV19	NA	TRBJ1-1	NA	CASSMGQGHTEAFF	TGTGCCAGTAGTATGGGGCAGGGGCACACTGAAGCTTTCTTT
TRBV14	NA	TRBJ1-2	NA	CASSQDFRDDYGYTF	TGTGCCAGCAGCCAAGATTTCAGGGATGACTATGGCTACACCTTC
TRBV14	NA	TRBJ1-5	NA	CASSQELRDYSNQPQHF	TGTGCCAGCAGCCAAGAACTCAGGGACTATAGCAATCAGCCCCAGCATTTT
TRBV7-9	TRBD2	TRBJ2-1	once	CASSSLGGLADHNEQFF	TGTGCCAGCAGCTCCCTAGGCGGACTAGCGGATCACAATGAGCAGTTCTTC
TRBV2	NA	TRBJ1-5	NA	CASNYREDQPQHF	TGTGCCAGCAATTACAGGGAAGATCAGCCCCAGCATTTT
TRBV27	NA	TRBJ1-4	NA	CASSSRSDGEKLFF	TGTGCCAGCAGTTCCAGGTCGGATGGAGAAAAACTGTTTTTT
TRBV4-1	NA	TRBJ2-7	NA	CASSPGRDSPDEQYF	TGCGCCAGCAGCCCAGGGCGGGACAGTCCTGACGAGCAGTACTTC
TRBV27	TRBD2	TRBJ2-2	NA	CASSFTSGRTGELFF	TGTGCCAGCAGTTTTACTAGCGGGAGGACCGGGGAGCTGTTTTTT
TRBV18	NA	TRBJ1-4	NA	CASSPDTHDNEKLFF	TGTGCCAGCTCACCGGACACTCATGATAATGAAAAACTGTTTTTT
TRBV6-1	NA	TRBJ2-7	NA	CASSERDTYEQYF	TGTGCCAGCAGTGAGCGCGACACCTACGAGCAGTACTTC
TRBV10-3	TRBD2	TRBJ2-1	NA	CAISGSGRAETYEQFF	TGTGCCATCAGTGGTAGCGGGAGGGCCGAGACCTATGAGCAGTTCTTC
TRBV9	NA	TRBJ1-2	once	CASSAPTTDSFSDGYTF	TGTGCCAGCAGCGCGCCCACGACGGACAGCTTTTCCGATGGCTACACCTTC
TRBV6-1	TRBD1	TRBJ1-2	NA	CASSEGTGGGYGYTF	TGTGCCAGCAGTGAAGGGACAGGGGGCGGCTATGGCTACACCTTC
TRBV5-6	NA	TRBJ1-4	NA	CASSFGIGNEKLFF	TGTGCCAGCAGCTTCGGGATCGGGAATGAAAAACTGTTTTTT
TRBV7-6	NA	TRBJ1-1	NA	CASSLATPGWDTEAFF	TGTGCCAGCAGCTTAGCCACCCCAGGGTGGGACACTGAAGCTTTCTTT
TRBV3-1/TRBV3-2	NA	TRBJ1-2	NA	CASSQDRGYGYTF	TGTGCCAGCAGCCAAGACAGGGGTTATGGCTACACCTTC
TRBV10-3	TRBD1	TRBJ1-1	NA	CAISAGQGTNTEAFF	TGTGCCATCAGTGCTGGACAGGGGACGAACACTGAAGCTTTCTTT
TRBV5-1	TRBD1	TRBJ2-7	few	CASSSGQGLDEQYF	TGCGCCAGCAGTTCCGGACAGGGGCTCGACGAGCAGTACTTC
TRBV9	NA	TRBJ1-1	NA	CASSVVGSRNTEAFF	TGTGCCAGCAGCGTAGTTGGGAGTAGGAACACTGAAGCTTTCTTT
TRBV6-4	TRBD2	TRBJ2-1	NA	CASSASGEGYYNEQFF	TGTGCCAGCAGTGCCAGCGGGGAAGGCTACTACAATGAGCAGTTCTTC
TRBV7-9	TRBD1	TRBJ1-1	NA	CASSLAAGGGTEAFF	TGTGCCAGCAGCTTAGCTGCAGGGGGAGGCACTGAAGCTTTCTTT
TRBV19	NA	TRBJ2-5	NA	CASSMRTGRRTQETQYF	TGTGCCAGTAGTATGCGAACAGGCCGAAGGACACAAGAGACCCAGTACTTC
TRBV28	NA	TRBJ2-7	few	CASSKERSNYYEQYF	TGTGCCAGCAGCAAGGAGCGCTCAAACTACTACGAGCAGTACTTC
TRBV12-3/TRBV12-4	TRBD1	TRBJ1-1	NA	CASTTGGWTEAFF	TGTGCCAGCACCACAGGGGGTTGGACTGAAGCTTTCTTT
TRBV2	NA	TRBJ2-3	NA	CASRKVRDWGDTQYF	TGTGCCAGCAGGAAGGTGCGGGACTGGGGGGATACGCAGTATTTT
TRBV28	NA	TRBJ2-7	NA	CASSSQPYYEQYF	TGTGCCAGCAGTTCCCAACCCTACTACGAGCAGTACTTC
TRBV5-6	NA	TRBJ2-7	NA	CASSFGISYEQYF	TGTGCCAGCAGCTTCGGGATCTCCTACGAGCAGTACTTC
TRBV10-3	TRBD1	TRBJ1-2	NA	CAISELAGGNTF	TGTGCCATCAGTGAGTTGGCAGGGGGAAACACCTTC
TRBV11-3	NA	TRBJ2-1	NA	CASSLEGLAGSLNEQFF	TGTGCCAGCAGCTTAGAGGGGCTAGCCGGGAGTCTTAATGAGCAGTTCTTC
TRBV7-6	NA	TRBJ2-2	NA	CASSLVWGSGELFF	TGTGCCAGCAGCTTAGTCTGGGGTAGCGGGGAGCTGTTTTTT
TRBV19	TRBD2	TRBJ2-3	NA	CASSSGLARGPSTDTQYF	TGTGCCAGTAGCAGCGGACTAGCGAGGGGGCCTAGCACAGATACGCAGTATTTT
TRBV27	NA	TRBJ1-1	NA	CASSLYGGGALNTEAFF	TGTGCCAGCAGTTTATACGGCGGCGGGGCGCTGAACACTGAAGCTTTCTTT
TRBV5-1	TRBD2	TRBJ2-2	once	CASSSGLAGVDGELFF	TGCGCCAGCAGCTCGGGACTAGCGGGAGTTGACGGGGAGCTGTTTTTT
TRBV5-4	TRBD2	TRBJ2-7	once	CASSLEPSGSYEQYF	TGTGCCAGCAGCTTGGAGCCTAGCGGGAGCTACGAGCAGTACTTC
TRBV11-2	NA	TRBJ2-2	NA	CASSLIRRRRAGELFF	TGTGCCAGCAGCTTAATTCGGCGGCGAAGGGCCGGGGAGCTGTTTTTT